The TCR beta chain described here comes from a study of vaccination effects on CD4 cells after COVID-19. Study at large: The ViraFEST assay expanded antigen-specific CD4+ T cells with viral peptide pools before sequencing. Wells of a few million PBMC each were grown with about 9.8 IU/ml IL-2 and approximately 9.5 ug/ml peptides.

V was clipped by 1 base and J by 0 bases, with 3 bases between them. This CDR3 is 12 amino acids long. Germline loops: CDR1 SQVTM, CDR2 ANQGSEA. Assay: immunoSEQ multiplex PCR; the TCRdb copy retains only in-frame clones and omits some. Of some 40,000 clones listed, around 80% are singletons. Researchers isolated CD4+ T cells once less than 13 days of culture had elapsed. Days 3 and 7 were when half the medium was replaced with IL-2 medium. With regard to this clone: The target antigen is unknown.

The sequencing used CD4+ T cells from PBMCs cultured without peptide, collected before COVID-19 vaccination. This clonotype was obtained from a human donor who received a COVID-19 vaccine. The chain links TRBV29-1 to TRBJ1-1; D call uncertain. The CDR3: CSVEGVNTEAFF. CDR3 DNA sequence: TGCAGCGTTGAAGGGGTGAACACTGAAGCTTTCTTT.